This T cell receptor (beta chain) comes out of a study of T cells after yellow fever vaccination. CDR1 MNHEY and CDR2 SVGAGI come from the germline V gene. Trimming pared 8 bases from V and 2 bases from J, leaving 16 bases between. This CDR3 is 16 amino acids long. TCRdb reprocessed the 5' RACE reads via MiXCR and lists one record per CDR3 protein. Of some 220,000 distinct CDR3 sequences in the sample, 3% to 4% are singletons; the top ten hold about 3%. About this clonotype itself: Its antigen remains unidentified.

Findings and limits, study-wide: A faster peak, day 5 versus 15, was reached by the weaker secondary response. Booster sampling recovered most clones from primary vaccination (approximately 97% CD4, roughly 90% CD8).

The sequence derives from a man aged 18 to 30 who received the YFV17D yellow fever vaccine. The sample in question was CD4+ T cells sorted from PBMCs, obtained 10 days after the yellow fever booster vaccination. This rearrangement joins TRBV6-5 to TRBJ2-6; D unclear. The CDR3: CASGYPTAAGANVLTF. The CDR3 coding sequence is TGTGCCAGCGGGTACCCGACGGCGGCTGGGGCCAACGTCCTGACTTTC.